The 18 T cell receptor beta chains presented below share a single source sample, sequenced in a study of cytomegalovirus exposure and HLA in healthy donors. Sequencing was performed with immunoSEQ multiplex PCR; in TCRdb, only in-frame clones are kept and a portion is missing. This table holds roughly 330,000 clones, about nine tenths found once. Sequenced material: PBMCs. The receptor set was obtained from a woman under 40 in good health and CMV-seropositive.

This chain's CDR3 is CASSRRIPPYEQYF. DNA of the CDR3: TGTGCCAGCAGCCGCAGGATTCCGCCCTACGAGCAGTACTTC. The chain couples TRBV28 to TRBJ2-7; no firm D call. CDR3 length equals 14 residues. V lost 6 bases and J lost 2, with 14 bases in between. From germline, CDR1 is MDHEN and CDR2 SYDVKM.

V gene TRBV28 combines with J gene TRBJ1-4, with 8 bases lining up with TRBD1. Per germline, CDR1 MDHEN and CDR2 SYDVKM. This CDR3 contains 14 residues. With 5 bases clipped from V and 12 bases from J, the junction kept 11 bases outside the gene matches. The CDR3 DNA is TGTGCCAGCAGTCCAGGGGGCGGATGGGGGGAACTGTTTTTT. Translated: CASSPGGGWGELFF. Based on the CDR3 plus reference TRBV28 and TRBJ1-4, the full variable domain is DVKVTQSSRYLVKRTGEKVFLECVQDMDHENMFWYRQDPGLGLRLIYFSYDVKMKEKGDIPEGYSVSREKKERFSLILESASTNQTSMYLCASSPGGGWGELFFGSGTQLSVL.

The table lists this clone with a few counts. The chain carries TRBV4-1 and TRBJ1-2, with D possibly TRBD1 on 5 matching bases. CDR3 length: 14 amino acids. CDR1 and CDR2 (germline): MGHRA, YSYEKL. V was shortened by 6 bases and J by 3 bases, with 14 bases between the two germline ends. The CDR3 DNA is TGCGCCAGCAGATGGGGCGTCGGGGACTATGGCTACACCTTC. This codes for CASRWGVGDYGYTF.

The V and J genes are TRBV4-2 and TRBJ2-1, with 8 bases identical to TRBD2. Losses at the gene ends were 0 bases for V and 8 bases for J; bases not matched to a gene: 6. The CDR3 runs 15 residues. Germline V gene sequence: CDR1 LGHNA, CDR2 YNFKEQ. The CDR3 region has the DNA TGTGCCAGCAGCCAAGATCCGCAGCGGGGGTATGAGCAGTTCTTC. Encoded protein: CASSQDPQRGYEQFF.

The rearrangement uses TRBV7-9 and TRBJ1-2; TRBD1 might be the D (6 bases). The germline CDR1 and CDR2 sequences are SEHNR and FQNEAQ (reference sequence). V was pared by 2 bases and J by 5 bases, with 12 bases between. This CDR3 region has 14 residues. CDR3 bases: TGTGCCAGCAGCTTACCAGGGGTCGTGTATGGCTACACCTTC. As protein: CASSLPGVVYGYTF.

Points on this clone: The junction differs from germline at one of its ends, possibly a read error. The chain joins TRBV29-1 to TRBJ2-3, with D possibly being TRBD1 (5 bases). Germline V CDR1 and CDR2: SQVTM, ANQGSEA. The CDR3 is 13 residues long. The CDR3 loop reads CSAEQEFTDTQYF. CDR3 sequence (DNA): TGCAGCGCTGAACAGGAGTTCACAGATACGCAGTATTTT.

This chain connects TRBV4-1 to TRBJ2-1, with a tentative D call TRBD2 (5 bases). CDR3 length: 15 residues. Germline CDR1 MGHRA, CDR2 YSYEKL. Between the trimmed V and J ends, which lost 0 bases and 8 bases, there was a span of 14 bases. This chain's CDR3 is CASSQDPVFGDEQFF. The CDR3 DNA sequence: TGCGCCAGCAGCCAAGACCCAGTTTTCGGGGATGAGCAGTTCTTC.

The V call is TRBV7-2, the J call TRBJ2-7, with 8 bases matching TRBD1. Trimming took 3 bases from V and 7 from J; bases not matched to a gene: 14. Germline CDR1 SGHTA, CDR2 FQGNSA. The CDR3 spans 16 residues. CDR3 residues: CASSFSSRDRGGEQYF. DNA of the CDR3: TGTGCCAGCAGCTTTTCCTCCAGAGACAGGGGTGGAGAGCAGTACTTC.

The chain carries TRBV7-8 and TRBJ1-6, with 8 bases fitting TRBD1. J was trimmed by 6 bases and V by 3 bases; bases with no gene match: 7. CDR1 and CDR2 from the germline V gene are SGHVS and FQNEAQ. CDR3 size: 16 residues. Here the CDR3 reads CASSFQRDRSNSPLHF. The DNA of the CDR3 is TGTGCCAGCAGCTTTCAAAGGGACAGGAGTAATTCACCCCTCCACTTT.

In its sample, this clone was seen once. The chain joins TRBV28 to TRBJ1-5; 8 bases fit TRBD1. V was pared by 3 bases and J by 6 bases, with 13 bases of the junction left unmatched. CDR3 size: 17 residues. Germline V gene sequence: CDR1 MDHEN, CDR2 SYDVKM. The CDR3 is CASSFVGTGWGGQPQHF. The CDR3 coding sequence is TGTGCCAGCAGTTTTGTCGGGACAGGCTGGGGTGGTCAGCCCCAGCATTTT.

The chain recombines TRBV2 with TRBJ2-1, with D possibly being TRBD1 or TRBD2 (5 bases each). Germline values: CDR1 SNHLY, CDR2 FYNNEI. V was cut by 3 bases and J by 14 bases, with 20 bases left in between. This CDR3 spans 14 amino acids. The CDR3 coding sequence is TGTGCCAGCAGTGATGTCGGCCAGGCCGGGGCAAAGTTCTTC. Translating it yields CASSDVGQAGAKFF.

The chain joins TRBV30 to TRBJ2-7; D unresolved. CDR3 size: 15 residues. Trimming shortened V by 0 bases and J by 5 bases, and 17 bases separated the two germline ends. The germline CDR1 and CDR2 sequences are GTSNPN and SVGIG (reference sequence). CDR3 region: CAWSVRGNTLDEQYF. In nucleotides, the CDR3 is TGTGCCTGGAGTGTACGTGGGAACACCCTAGACGAGCAGTACTTC. The full variable domain, rest sourced from reference TRBV30 and TRBJ2-7, is SQTIHQWPATLVQPVGSPLSLECTVEGTSNPNLYWYRQAAGRGLQLLFYSVGIGQISSEVPQNLSASRPQDRQFILSSKKLLLSDSGFYLCAWSVRGNTLDEQYFGPGTRLTVT.

The rearrangement joins TRBV25-1 to TRBJ1-6; D uncertain. Trimming removed 9 bases from V and 0 bases from J, with 6 bases in between. CDR3 length equals 13 residues. CDR1 is MGHDK, CDR2 SYGVNS, per germline. The CDR3 coding sequence is TGTGCCAGTCAGAGCTCCTATAATTCACCCCTCCACTTT. Its protein product is CASQSSYNSPLHF.

The CDR3 is CASSSRQGTDTEAFF. The CDR3 DNA follows: TGCGCCAGCAGCTCACGACAGGGAACGGACACTGAAGCTTTCTTT. This chain connects TRBV5-1 to TRBJ1-1; the match to TRBD1 covers 7 bases. The CDR3 totals 15 residues. Germline lookup yields CDR1 SGHRS and CDR2 YFSETQ. The junction had 8 bases not matched to a gene; V was cut back by 3 bases and J by 3 bases.

J is TRBJ2-2 and V is TRBV19; TRBD1 aligns across 11 bases. The CDR3 spans 17 residues. The J segment lost 4 bases and the V segment lost 4 bases, leaving 8 bases of the junction unmatched. Per germline, CDR1 LNHDA and CDR2 SQIVND (reference sequence). This CDR3 is CASSTRGQGAATGELFF. For the CDR3, the DNA is TGTGCCAGTAGTACTCGTGGACAGGGGGCGGCCACCGGGGAGCTGTTTTTT.

V usage is TRBV7-9 and J usage is TRBJ2-7, with a tentative D call TRBD2 (6 bases). Germline-derived CDR1 and CDR2 are SEHNR and FQNEAQ (reference sequence). There are 15 residues in the CDR3. V was pared by 2 bases and J by 1 base, with 12 bases between. In DNA form, the CDR3 reads TGTGCCAGCAGCTTATTTGCGAGCGGGTCCTACGAGCAGTACTTC. This gives the protein CASSLFASGSYEQYF.

V and J are TRBV9 and TRBJ1-5; D not resolved. Looked up from germline, CDR1 is SGDLS and CDR2 is YYNGEE. Trimming pared 4 bases from V and 0 bases from J, leaving 11 bases between. This CDR3 has 15 residues. For the CDR3, the DNA is TGTGCCAGCAGCCAGAGTGGTCTTAGCAATCAGCCCCAGCATTTT. Translated: CASSQSGLSNQPQHF. The full variable domain, in which reference TRBV9 and TRBJ1-5 provide the parts outside the CDR3, is DSGVTQTPKHLITATGQRVTLRCSPRSGDLSVYWYQQSLDQGLQFLIQYYNGEERAKGNILERFSAQQFPDLHSELNLSSLELGDSALYFCASSQSGLSNQPQHFGDGTRLSIL.

J is TRBJ2-1 and V is TRBV7-9; D ambiguous. The CDR3 extends over 15 amino acids. Germline V CDR1 and CDR2: SEHNR, FQNEAQ (reference sequence). The V and J ends lost 2 bases and 8 bases respectively, with 16 bases between them. The CDR3 coding sequence is TGTGCCAGCAGCTTATCCCTGCTTAGGGTAGATGAGCAGTTCTTC. Residues: CASSLSLLRVDEQFF.